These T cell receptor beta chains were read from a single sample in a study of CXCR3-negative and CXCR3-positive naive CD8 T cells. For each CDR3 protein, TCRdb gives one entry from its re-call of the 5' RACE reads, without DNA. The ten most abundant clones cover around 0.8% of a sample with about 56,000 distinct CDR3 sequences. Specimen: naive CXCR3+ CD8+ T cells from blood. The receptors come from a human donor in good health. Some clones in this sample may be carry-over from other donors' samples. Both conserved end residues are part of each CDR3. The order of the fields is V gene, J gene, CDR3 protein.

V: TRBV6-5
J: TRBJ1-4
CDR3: CASRSGGNEKLFF

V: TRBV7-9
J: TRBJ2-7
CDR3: CASSGLTVYEQYF

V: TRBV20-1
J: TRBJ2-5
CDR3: CSARRVEYWETRYF

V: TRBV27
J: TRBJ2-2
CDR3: CASSLKGPYFGELFF

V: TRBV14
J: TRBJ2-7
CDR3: CASSQDTSGSRYEQYF

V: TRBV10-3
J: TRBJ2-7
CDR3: CAISESRGQMPYEQYF

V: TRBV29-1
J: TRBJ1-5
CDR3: CSVVLLGGGGSNQPQHF

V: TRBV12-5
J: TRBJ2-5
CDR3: CASGLVPTGETETQYF

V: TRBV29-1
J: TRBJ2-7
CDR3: CSVRGGTLYEQYF

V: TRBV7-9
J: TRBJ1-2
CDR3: CASSPPGVWANYGYTF

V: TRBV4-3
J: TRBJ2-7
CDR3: CASSQGDRGLYEQYF

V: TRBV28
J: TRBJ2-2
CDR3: CASSPPGQGLTGELFF

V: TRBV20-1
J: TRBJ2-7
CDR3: CSAPAPGGPNEQYF

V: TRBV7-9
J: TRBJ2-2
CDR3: CASSLGALNTGELFF

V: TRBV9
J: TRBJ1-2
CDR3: CASSVGSGIEINGYTF

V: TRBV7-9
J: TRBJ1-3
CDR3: CASSLEGTSGNTIYF

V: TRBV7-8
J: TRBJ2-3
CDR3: CASLTMDAITDTQYF

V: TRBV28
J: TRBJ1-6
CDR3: CASSLYRFENSPLHF

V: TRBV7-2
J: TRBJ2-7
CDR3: CASSLETGAPLKQYF

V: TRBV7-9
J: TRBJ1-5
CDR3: CASSRGQGNNQPHHF

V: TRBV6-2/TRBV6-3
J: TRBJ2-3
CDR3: CASSYSSRDREADTQYF

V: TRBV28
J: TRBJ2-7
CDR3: CASSSKVGTGSYEQYF

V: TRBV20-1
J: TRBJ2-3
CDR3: CSARDLRVASPDTQYF

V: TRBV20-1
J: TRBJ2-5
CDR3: CSASPLGIAGVEETQYF

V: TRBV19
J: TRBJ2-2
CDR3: CASTPDWNTGELFF

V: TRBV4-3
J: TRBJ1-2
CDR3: CASSPAGIQDYGYTF

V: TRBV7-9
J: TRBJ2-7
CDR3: CASSFVADRGSEQYF

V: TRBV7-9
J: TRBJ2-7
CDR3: CASSLETDYEQYF

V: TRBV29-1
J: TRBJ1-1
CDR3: CSVAEGTESEAFF

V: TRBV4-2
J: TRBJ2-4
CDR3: CASSQEWLAGATLAKNIQYF

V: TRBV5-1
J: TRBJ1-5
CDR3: CASSSTGLDNQPQHF

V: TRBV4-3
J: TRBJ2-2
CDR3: CASSHGETGELFF

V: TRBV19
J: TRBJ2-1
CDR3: CASSIGQGGANEQFF

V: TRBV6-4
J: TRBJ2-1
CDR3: CASSDSSAGVQFF

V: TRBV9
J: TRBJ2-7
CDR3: CASSVDGGSSYEQYF

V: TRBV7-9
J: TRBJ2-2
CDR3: CASSFWDSLPYGELFF

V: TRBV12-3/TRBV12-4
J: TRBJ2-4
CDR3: CASSTLERGGLNIQYF

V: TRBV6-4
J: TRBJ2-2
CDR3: CASSERTDTGELFF

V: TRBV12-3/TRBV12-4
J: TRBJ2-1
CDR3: CASMGGFRNEQFF

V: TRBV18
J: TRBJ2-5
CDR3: CASSPPVWVSQETQYF

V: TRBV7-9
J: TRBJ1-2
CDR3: CASSPPTGWAFNYGYTF

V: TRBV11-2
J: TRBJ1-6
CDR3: CASSLEPGTGQSPLHF

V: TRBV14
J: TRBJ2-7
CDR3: CASSLQGNYEQYF

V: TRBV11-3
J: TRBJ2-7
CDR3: CASSFKGPYEQYF

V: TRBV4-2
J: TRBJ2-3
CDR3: CASSPDLSDTQYF

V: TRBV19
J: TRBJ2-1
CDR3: CASSTGGLYNEQFF

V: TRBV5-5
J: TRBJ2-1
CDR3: CASSLDSYNEQFF

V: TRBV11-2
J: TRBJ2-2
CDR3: CASGHGIGGRPNTGELFF

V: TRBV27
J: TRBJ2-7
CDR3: CASSFRGEQYF

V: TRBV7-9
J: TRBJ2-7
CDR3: CASSSGMQAEQYF

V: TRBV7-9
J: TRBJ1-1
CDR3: CASSLNREGTEAFF

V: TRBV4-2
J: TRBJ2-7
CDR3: CASSQDYMVGNHEQYF